A single sample gave rise to the 30 T cell receptor beta chains below, sequenced in a study of STAT5B mutations in CD4+ large granular lymphocyte leukemia. The protocol was immunoSEQ multiplex PCR, while the TCRdb copy is restricted to in-frame clones and leaves out a portion. The sample consists of about 37,000 clones, around 63% of them appearing once. Sequencing was performed on CD4+ T cells from blood buffy coats. Receptors were obtained from a human donor in good health.

The J gene is TRBJ1-1, the V gene TRBV7-9, with D possibly matching TRBD1 (6 bases). The CDR3 is 13 amino acids. Trimming took off 3 bases at V and 5 bases at J, with 10 bases between the two ends. Germline CDR1 reads SEHNR; CDR2 reads FQNEAQ (reference sequence). In nucleotides, the CDR3 is TGTGCCAGCAGCTTCAGGGGTGGGACTGAAGCTTTCTTT. This translates into CASSFRGGTEAFF. The full variable domain, rest sourced from reference TRBV7-9 and TRBJ1-1, is DTGVSQNPRHKITKRGQNVTFRCDPISEHNRLYWYRQTLGQGPEFLTYFQNEAQLEKSRLLSDRFSAERPKGSFSTLEIQRTEQGDSAMYLCASSFRGGTEAFFGQGTRLTVV.

This clone was observed once. V is TRBV15 and J is TRBJ2-7, with 9 bases aligning to TRBD1. CDR1 and CDR2 (germline): LNHNV, YYDKDF (reference sequence). The CDR3 is 15 residues long. The trim removed 0 bases at V and 7 bases at J, leaving 7 bases unmatched. CDR3 coding DNA: TGTGCCACCAGCAGAGATACGGGGACAGGGAATGAGCAGTACTTC. Translated, it gives CATSRDTGTGNEQYF.

The chain has TRBV5-4 and TRBJ2-7; D not certain. Germline V gives CDR1 SGHNT, CDR2 YYREEE (reference sequence). This CDR3 is 13 amino acids long. V was clipped by 2 bases and J by 1 base, with 7 bases between them. The CDR3 protein is CASSFYGSYEQYF. The CDR3 DNA is TGTGCCAGCAGCTTTTACGGGTCCTACGAGCAGTACTTC.

The CDR3 DNA reads TGTGCCATCAGTGAGGGGGACCACACCGGGGAGCTGTTTTTT. This translates into CAISEGDHTGELFF. The chain recombines TRBV10-3 with TRBJ2-2; the D call may be TRBD1 or TRBD2 (5 bases each). The CDR3 length is 14 residues. Germline V CDR1 and CDR2: ENHRY, SYGVKD. The ends were cut back, 2 bases at V and 3 bases at J, with 7 bases in the middle.

This clone was found a few times. The V gene is TRBV4-2, the J gene TRBJ1-2, with 10 nucleotides matching TRBD1. V lost 1 base, J lost 10 bases, and 12 bases stayed unmatched. The CDR3 length is 16 residues. The germline gives CDR1 LGHNA, CDR2 YNFKEQ. CDR3 sequence: CASSQALGGQGVAYTF. The CDR3 bases are TGTGCCAGCAGCCAAGCCCTGGGAGGACAGGGGGTAGCCTACACCTTC.

This clone was seen a handful of times. J is TRBJ1-3 and V is TRBV7-2; D ambiguous. This CDR3 has 16 amino acids. V was cut by 2 bases and J by 0 bases, with 11 bases left in between. Germline loops: CDR1 SGHTA, CDR2 FQGNSA. CDR3 region: CASSLRWEASGNTIYF. DNA for the CDR3: TGTGCCAGCAGCTTAAGGTGGGAGGCCTCTGGAAACACCATATATTTT.

This clone was seen a handful of times. This chain links TRBV7-3 with TRBJ1-6; possible D gene TRBD1, 5 bases. In germline, CDR1 is SGHTA, CDR2 FQGTGA. The CDR3 is made up of 13 amino acids. The ends were cut back, 6 bases at V and 10 bases at J, with 13 bases in the middle. The CDR3 DNA sequence: TGTGCCAGCAGTCAGGGAGGTTGGTCACCCCTCCACTTT. As protein: CASSQGGWSPLHF. The whole variable domain, filled in from reference TRBV7-3 and TRBJ1-6, reads GAGVSQTPSNKVTEKGKYVELRCDPISGHTALYWYRQSLGQGPEFLIYFQGTGAADDSGLPNDRFFAVRPEGSVSTLKIQRTERGDSAVYLCASSQGGWSPLHFGNGTRLTVT.

There are a few counts of this clone. The J gene is TRBJ2-3, the V gene TRBV9; tentatively, D is TRBD2 (6 bases). The V end lost 0 bases, the J end lost 0 bases, and 17 bases lay between the germline ends. Germline-derived CDR1 and CDR2 are SGDLS and YYNGEE. The CDR3 is made up of 18 amino acids. The CDR3 DNA follows: TGTGCCAGCAGCGTAGGGGGTTTCGGGACTCCTAGCACAGATACGCAGTATTTT. It specifies CASSVGGFGTPSTDTQYF.

The chain is built from TRBV23-1 and TRBJ2-7; D might be TRBD1 (6 bases). TRBV23-1 is an open reading frame whose function is uncertain. The CDR3 runs to 17 residues. V gave up 3 bases and J gave up 4 bases, with 22 bases separating them. CDR3 region: CASSQGPGADSGYEQYF. CDR3 sequence (DNA): TGCGCCAGCAGTCAGGGCCCAGGGGCGGACTCCGGATACGAGCAGTACTTC.

The chain is built from TRBV14 and TRBJ2-5; no clear D gene. Germline loops: CDR1 SGHDN, CDR2 FVKESK. Trimming took 0 bases from V and 7 from J, leaving 24 bases between them. The CDR3 extends over 18 amino acids. CDR3 DNA: TGTGCCAGCAGCCAAGATCGTTATCGTGGCGGACCTGTGGGGACCCAGTACTTC. Its protein is CASSQDRYRGGPVGTQYF.

The V and J genes are TRBV10-3 and TRBJ1-3; tentatively, D is TRBD1 (5 bases). Trimming removed 3 bases from V and 4 bases from J, with 10 bases in between. The CDR3 spans 14 residues. In germline, CDR1 is ENHRY, CDR2 SYGVKD. As DNA, the CDR3 is TGTGCCATCAGTGATTCCAGGGAAGGAAACACCATATATTTT. This codes for CAISDSREGNTIYF.

This chain links TRBV2 with TRBJ2-1; 11 positions agree with TRBD2. Germline CDR1 reads SNHLY; CDR2 reads FYNNEI. CDR3 size: 15 residues. V lost 4 bases, J lost 6 bases, and 5 bases stayed unmatched. The CDR3 DNA reads as TGTGCCAGCAGTGTGGTAGCGGGGGGGACCAATGAGCAGTTCTTC. Its protein product is CASSVVAGGTNEQFF.

This chain links TRBV5-1 with TRBJ2-1, with unresolved D. From germline, CDR1 is SGHRS and CDR2 YFSETQ. The CDR3 has 16 amino acids. Trimming took off 1 base at V and 0 bases at J, with 11 bases between the two ends. CDR3 loop: CASSLQASSSYNEQFF. The CDR3 nucleotides are TGCGCCAGCAGCTTGCAGGCTTCGAGCTCCTACAATGAGCAGTTCTTC. The whole variable domain, filled in from reference TRBV5-1 and TRBJ2-1, reads KAGVTQTPRYLIKTRGQQVTLSCSPISGHRSVSWYQQTPGQGLQFLFEYFSETQRNKGNFPGRFSGRQFSNSRSEMNVSTLELGDSALYLCASSLQASSSYNEQFFGPGTRLTVL.

The chain employs TRBV5-4 and TRBJ2-7, with TRBD1 matching over 8 bases. Trimming took 4 bases from V and 2 from J; bases not matched to a gene: 5. This CDR3 is built from 14 residues. Looked up from germline, CDR1 is SGHNT and CDR2 is YYREEE (reference sequence). The CDR3 loop reads CASSTPGQAYEQYF. CDR3 sequence (DNA): TGTGCCAGCAGCACACCGGGACAGGCCTACGAGCAGTACTTC.

The genes are TRBV4-1 and TRBJ2-5; TRBD1 is a possible D gene (5 bases). CDR1 and CDR2 (germline): MGHRA, YSYEKL. The germline V and J ends were trimmed by 0 bases and 1 base, with 12 bases remaining between them. This CDR3 contains 16 residues. This chain's CDR3 is CASSQDFRQSQETQYF. In nucleotides, the CDR3 is TGCGCCAGCAGCCAAGACTTCCGACAGTCCCAAGAGACCCAGTACTTC.

The V and J genes are TRBV2 and TRBJ2-2; 9 nucleotides align to TRBD1. Germline V gives CDR1 SNHLY, CDR2 FYNNEI. V lost 7 bases, J lost 3 bases, and 3 bases stayed unmatched. The CDR3 runs 14 residues. CDR3 DNA: TGTGCCAGCAAGGGACAGGGTTACACCGGGGAGCTGTTTTTT. This translates into CASKGQGYTGELFF.

This chain links TRBV14 with TRBJ2-5; unclear D gene. V was cut by 3 bases and J by 6 bases, with 5 bases left in between. CDR3 length equals 11 residues. The germline CDR1 and CDR2 sequences are SGHDN and FVKESK. The CDR3 sequence: CASSQSKTQYF. CDR3 nucleotides: TGTGCCAGCAGCCAGAGCAAGACCCAGTACTTC.

This sequence joins TRBV6-5 and TRBJ2-1; D may be TRBD2 (5 bases). The CDR3 sequence is 12 residues long. CDR1 MNHEY and CDR2 SVGAGI come from the germline V gene. V was pared by 4 bases and J by 7 bases, with 8 bases between. CDR3 residues: CASSLAGNEQFF. Here the CDR3 DNA reads TGTGCCAGCAGTTTGGCGGGTAATGAGCAGTTCTTC.

The rearrangement links TRBV5-1 to TRBJ2-3, with D possibly matching TRBD2 (7 bases). The germline gives CDR1 SGHRS, CDR2 YFSETQ. V gave up 6 bases and J gave up 0 bases, with 14 bases separating them. The CDR3 loop spans 15 amino acids. CDR3 in amino acids: CASKGGSPSTDTQYF. Written as DNA, the CDR3 is TGCGCCAGCAAGGGGGGGAGTCCTAGCACAGATACGCAGTATTTT.

V gene TRBV29-1 combines with J gene TRBJ1-1; the D is unclear. V gave up 3 bases and J gave up 1 base, with 9 bases separating them. CDR3 length equals 13 residues. Germline-derived CDR1 and CDR2 are SQVTM and ANQGSEA. CDR3 nucleotide sequence: TGCAGCGTTGACCTTCCGGAGAACACTGAAGCTTTCTTT. This codes for CSVDLPENTEAFF.

This clone was seen only once. J is TRBJ2-7 and V is TRBV9; 9 bases fit TRBD1. Germline loops: CDR1 SGDLS, CDR2 YYNGEE. This CDR3 spans 16 amino acids. J lost 2 bases, V lost 0 bases, and 6 bases had no gene match. The CDR3 is CASSVGGGTGTYEQYF. CDR3 in DNA: TGTGCCAGCAGCGTAGGAGGGGGGACAGGGACCTACGAGCAGTACTTC.

The rearrangement joins TRBV29-1 to TRBJ2-5, with 11 bases that match TRBD2. The trim removed 4 bases at V and 4 bases at J, leaving 5 bases unmatched. This CDR3 region has 14 residues. Germline assignment: CDR1 SQVTM and CDR2 ANQGSEA. The CDR3 DNA is TGCAGCGTTGCGGTACTAGCGGGGGCAGAGACCCAGTACTTC. Its protein product is CSVAVLAGAETQYF.

Points on this clone: A much larger clone differs from this one at a single base, so this may be a read error. The chain links TRBV6-5 to TRBJ1-5, with D unclear. This CDR3 spans 13 amino acids. Germline CDR1 and CDR2: MNHEY and SVGAGI. CDR3 DNA: TGTGCCAGCAGTTACGATCGCAATCAGCCCCGGCATTTT. As protein: CASSYDRNQPRHF.

V gene TRBV7-9 combines with J gene TRBJ2-1; no firm D call. Per the germline V gene, CDR1 is SEHNR and CDR2 is FQNEAQ (reference sequence). The V gene lost 4 bases and the J gene lost 3 bases, with 10 bases spanning the gap. The CDR3 contains 14 residues. CDR3 sequence reads: CASSSETLYNEQFF. CDR3 sequence (DNA): TGTGCCAGCAGCTCCGAGACCCTCTACAATGAGCAGTTCTTC.

The genes are TRBV6-6 and TRBJ1-2, with a tentative D call TRBD1 (6 bases). Trimming took 7 bases from V and 5 from J, leaving 17 bases between them. The CDR3 totals 14 residues. Germline CDR1 and CDR2: MNHNY and SVGAGI (reference sequence). The DNA of the CDR3 is TGTGCCAGCACTGACCCAGGGGCTGCGTATGGCTACACCTTC. As protein: CASTDPGAAYGYTF.

The chain is built from TRBV5-6 and TRBJ2-5; no firm D call. Trimming took off 0 bases at V and 4 bases at J, with 7 bases between the two ends. Germline CDR1 reads SGHDT; CDR2 reads YYEEEE. There are 13 residues in the CDR3. The CDR3, as DNA: TGTGCCAGCAGCTTGGCAGGCCCAGAGACCCAGTACTTC. This codes for CASSLAGPETQYF.

This clone showed up just a few times. The chain carries TRBV2 and TRBJ1-3; no clear D gene. The CDR3 totals 15 residues. Per the germline V gene, CDR1 is SNHLY and CDR2 is FYNNEI. Trimming pared 6 bases from V and 0 bases from J, leaving 12 bases between. This chain's CDR3 is CASSPDKLSGNTIYF. The DNA of the CDR3 is TGTGCCAGCAGCCCAGACAAGCTCTCTGGAAACACCATATATTTT.

The chain combines TRBV2 with TRBJ1-6, with D possibly TRBD1 on 6 matching bases. CDR3 length: 16 residues. The germline CDR1 and CDR2 sequences are SNHLY and FYNNEI. V lost 6 bases and J lost 0, with 12 bases in between. CDR3 bases: TGTGCCAGCAGCGGTGGACAGAGCTCCTATAATTCACCCCTCCACTTT. The encoded protein is CASSGGQSSYNSPLHF.

The chain recombines TRBV11-2 with TRBJ1-2; D perhaps matches TRBD1 (5 bases). This CDR3 is 13 amino acids long. The germline V gene encodes CDR1 SGHAT and CDR2 FQNNGV. V was clipped by 1 base and J by 7 bases, with 10 bases between them. CDR3 sequence reads: CASSLGGDPGYTF. Here the CDR3 DNA reads TGTGCCAGCAGCTTAGGGGGGGATCCTGGCTACACCTTC. Combining the CDR3 with reference TRBV11-2 and TRBJ1-2 gives the whole variable domain EAGVAQSPRYKIIEKRQSVAFWCNPISGHATLYWYQQILGQGPKLLIQFQNNGVVDDSQLPKDRFSAERLKGVDSTLKIQPAKLEDSAVYLCASSLGGDPGYTFGSGTRLTVV.

This clone appeared a few times. The chain employs TRBV10-3 and TRBJ1-5; 9 nucleotides align to TRBD1. This CDR3 comprises 14 residues. Germline values: CDR1 ENHRY, CDR2 SYGVKD. The junction had 4 bases not matched to a gene; V was cut back by 4 bases and J by 6 bases. CDR3 protein: CAISGGGQGQPQHF. The CDR3 DNA reads TGTGCCATCAGTGGGGGGGGACAGGGTCAGCCCCAGCATTTT.